This T cell receptor (beta chain) was sequenced for a study of monozygotic twins with cystic fibrosis. Produced via immunoSEQ multiplex PCR; TCRdb's table is partial and in-frame only. The repertoire has roughly 30,000 clones, more than 85% of them found once; the top ten carry roughly 1%. The CDR3 consists of 12 residues. V was trimmed by 2 bases and J by 12 bases, leaving 10 bases between them. Germline V lookup: CDR1 MGHRA, CDR2 YSYEKL. This rearrangement joins TRBV4-1 to TRBJ1-4; D not resolved. This TCR was sampled from a girl aged 2 to 9 with cystic fibrosis. The material sequenced was blood. The DNA of the CDR3 is TGCGCCAGCAGCCAACCAAGTGAGGAACTGTTTTTT. Amino acids: CASSQPSEELFF.